This TCR beta chain was captured by sequencing in a study of shared clonotypes between healthy human individuals. The study, taken as a whole, reports: Naive CD4 clonotypes overlapped across several donors at around 4.8%. Generation of non-shared clonotypes was less probable than generation of clonotypes shared by all four donors.

Remarks on this clone: The antigen is unknown.

Clones were sequenced by immunoSEQ multiplex PCR, and TCRdb holds only the in-frame ones, with some missing. The repertoire holds roughly 1,500,000 clones, about 98.5% seen once, with 0.36% in the top ten. Sequencing was performed on naive CD4+ T cells sorted from blood. Subset denoted: CD45RA+ positively selected. This clonotype was sampled from a man younger than 40 in good health.

The CDR3 spells CASSKAGFSTYEQYF. The CDR3 DNA is TGTGCCAGCAGCAAAGCCGGGTTCTCGACCTACGAGCAGTACTTC. V is TRBV21-1 and J is TRBJ2-7; the D call TRBD2 from the table was never checked on the DNA. TRBV21-1 corresponds to a pseudogene. This CDR3 is 15 amino acids long.